Shown below are 24 T cell receptor beta chains from a single sample sequenced in a study of T cell responses to AZD1222 COVID-19 vaccine. This table comes from immunoSEQ multiplex PCR, and its TCRdb copy is limited to in-frame clones, with some not included. The data show some 120,000 clones, about nine tenths seen once. The sequencing used peripheral blood, collected on day 0 of AZD1222 vaccination. The receptor set was obtained from an adult in good health.

This sequence joins TRBV28 and TRBJ1-1; D ambiguous. V was pared by 6 bases and J by 1 base, with 6 bases between. The CDR3 is 12 amino acids. Looked up from germline, CDR1 is MDHEN and CDR2 is SYDVKM. This CDR3 is CASRPGNTEAFF. In DNA form, the CDR3 reads TGTGCCAGCAGGCCGGGGAACACTGAAGCTTTCTTT.

The chain recombines TRBV27 with TRBJ1-5; 9 bases align to TRBD1. The V segment lost 5 bases and the J segment 6 bases; nucleotides outside the gene matches: 2. In germline, CDR1 is MNHEY, CDR2 SMNVEV (reference sequence). This CDR3 spans 13 amino acids. The CDR3, as DNA: TGTGCCAGCAGTACAGGGGGCAGTCAGCCCCAGCATTTT. Its protein is CASSTGGSQPQHF.

The J gene is TRBJ2-7, the V gene TRBV5-4; 14 nucleotides line up with TRBD2. Germline V lookup: CDR1 SGHNT, CDR2 YYREEE (reference sequence). The V segment lost 4 bases and the J segment 0 bases; nucleotides outside the gene matches: 6. The CDR3 is 17 amino acids. CDR3 DNA: TGTGCCAGCAGCCCTGGGACTAGCGGGGGCAGCTCCTACGAGCAGTACTTC. It translates to CASSPGTSGGSSYEQYF.

CDR3 DNA sequence: TGTGCCAGTAGTATAGATGGAAGTCAGGTCTCTGGAAACACCATATATTTT. It yields the protein CASSIDGSQVSGNTIYF. J is TRBJ1-3 and V is TRBV19; D unresolved. Germline values: CDR1 LNHDA, CDR2 SQIVND (reference sequence). With 0 bases removed from V and 0 bases from J, the gap between germline ends came to 12 bases. CDR3 length equals 17 residues.

The chain has TRBV2 and TRBJ2-3; no definite D call. Trimming took 7 bases from V and 4 from J, leaving 12 bases between them. From germline, CDR1 is SNHLY and CDR2 FYNNEI. The CDR3 has 13 residues. CDR3 loop: CASTRWGPDTQYF. In DNA form, the CDR3 reads TGTGCCAGCACTCGATGGGGTCCAGATACGCAGTATTTT.

The J gene is TRBJ2-2, the V gene TRBV6-5, with D perhaps being TRBD1 or TRBD2 (5 bases each). Germline V lookup: CDR1 MNHEY, CDR2 SVGAGI. The CDR3 is 15 residues long. Trimming cost V 5 bases and J 5 bases, with 15 bases left between them. The CDR3 DNA sequence: TGTGCCAGCAGTCCCCAAATCTGGGGGACCGGGGAGCTGTTTTTT. Translation: CASSPQIWGTGELFF.

The chain couples TRBV28 to TRBJ1-2; TRBD1 might be the D (5 bases). V shed 1 base and J shed 4 bases, with 10 bases lying between them. Per germline, CDR1 MDHEN and CDR2 SYDVKM. The CDR3 runs 14 residues. The CDR3 loop is CASSLFRGSYGYTF. CDR3 DNA: TGTGCCAGCAGTTTATTCCGGGGCTCCTATGGCTACACCTTC.

This clone has only a few counts. The gene calls are TRBV6-5 and TRBJ1-4; 9 bases are a match to TRBD1. CDR1 is MNHEY and CDR2 is SVGAGI in the germline V gene. This CDR3 has 14 amino acids. V gave up 2 bases and J gave up 7 bases; unmatched junction bases: 2. This CDR3 is CASSYGDRVEKLFF. Here the CDR3 DNA reads TGTGCCAGCAGTTACGGGGACAGGGTTGAAAAACTGTTTTTT.

This rearrangement joins TRBV5-1 to TRBJ2-7; 9 positions match TRBD2. The CDR3 sequence is 15 residues long. V lost 7 bases to trimming and J lost 0 bases; unmatched junction nucleotides: 8. Germline V gene lookup returns CDR1 SGHRS and CDR2 YFSETQ. The CDR3 reads CASYPTSGYSYEQYF. CDR3 nucleotide sequence: TGCGCCAGCTATCCGACTAGCGGCTACTCCTACGAGCAGTACTTC.

The gene calls are TRBV2 and TRBJ1-1; no reliable D call. The ends were cut back, 2 bases at V and 4 bases at J, with 11 bases in the middle. The germline gives CDR1 SNHLY, CDR2 FYNNEI. The CDR3 sequence is 14 residues long. The DNA for the CDR3 is TGTGCCAGCAGTGAACAGGTTCTAGGCACTGAAGCTTTCTTT. Its translation: CASSEQVLGTEAFF.

The rearrangement joins TRBV28 to TRBJ1-4; a weak D match, TRBD1 (5 bases). V was shortened by 4 bases and J by 4 bases, with 13 bases between the two germline ends. This CDR3 spans 15 amino acids. The germline V gene encodes CDR1 MDHEN and CDR2 SYDVKM. The CDR3 here is CASSSQDRYNEKLFF. The DNA of the CDR3 is TGTGCCAGCAGTTCTCAAGACAGATATAATGAAAAACTGTTTTTT.

This CDR3 reads CASREREDITDTQYF. The CDR3 DNA reads TGTGCCAGCAGGGAGCGGGAGGACATCACAGATACGCAGTATTTT. The chain is built from TRBV25-1 and TRBJ2-3; TRBD2 matches at 9 bases. CDR1 MGHDK and CDR2 SYGVNS come from the germline V gene. There are 15 residues in the CDR3. V was pared by 6 bases and J by 2 bases, with 6 bases of the junction left unmatched.

Concerning this clone: Other DNA sequences of this sample code for an identical CDR3. V usage is TRBV18 and J usage is TRBJ2-7; 8 bases agree with TRBD1. The J segment lost 0 bases and the V segment lost 2 bases, leaving 3 bases of the junction unmatched. The CDR3 length is 15 residues. The germline V gene encodes CDR1 KGHSH and CDR2 LQKENI. The CDR3 is CASSPGTGSSYEQYF. In nucleotides, the CDR3 is TGTGCCAGCTCACCAGGGACAGGCAGCTCCTACGAGCAGTACTTC.

J is TRBJ2-1 and V is TRBV28; 7 bases line up with TRBD2. Germline assignment: CDR1 MDHEN and CDR2 SYDVKM. The J segment lost 9 bases and the V segment lost 5 bases, leaving 13 bases of the junction unmatched. The CDR3 is 15 amino acids. The CDR3 DNA reads as TGTGCCAGCAGTAGCCGGGGGACTAATGTGGTTGAGCAGTTCTTC. Amino acids: CASSSRGTNVVEQFF. The whole variable domain, remainder taken from reference TRBV28 and TRBJ2-1, is DVKVTQSSRYLVKRTGEKVFLECVQDMDHENMFWYRQDPGLGLRLIYFSYDVKMKEKGDIPEGYSVSREKKERFSLILESASTNQTSMYLCASSSRGTNVVEQFFGPGTRLTVL.

The V and J genes are TRBV24-1 and TRBJ2-2; D not certain. V was trimmed by 4 bases and J by 3 bases, leaving 11 bases between them. Germline values: CDR1 KGHDR, CDR2 SFDVKD. The CDR3 spans 15 residues. CDR3 residues: CATSDPAGDTGELFF. CDR3 nucleotide sequence: TGTGCCACCAGTGACCCCGCTGGGGACACCGGGGAGCTGTTTTTT.

The chain links TRBV29-1 to TRBJ1-2; TRBD1 is a possible D gene (6 bases). Trimming pared 6 bases from V and 4 bases from J, leaving 15 bases between. The CDR3 totals 13 residues. Germline values: CDR1 SQVTM, CDR2 ANQGSEA. CDR3 DNA: TGCAGCGTCACGACAGGATCCACCTATGGCTACACCTTC. It specifies CSVTTGSTYGYTF.

V and J are TRBV3-1 (or the pseudogene TRBV3-2) and TRBJ1-1, with a possible D match to TRBD1 (5 bases). This CDR3 is 14 amino acids long. Germline-derived CDR1 and CDR2 are LGHDT and YNNKEL (reference sequence). The V end was cut by 5 bases, the J end by 1 base, with 11 bases between. CDR3 protein: CASSSQGSNTEAFF. DNA for the CDR3: TGTGCCAGCAGCTCCCAGGGTTCGAACACTGAAGCTTTCTTT.

The chain joins TRBV28 to TRBJ2-7, with unresolved D. V lost 7 bases and J 4 bases, leaving 14 bases between the germline ends. This CDR3 has 13 amino acids. The germline gives CDR1 MDHEN, CDR2 SYDVKM. The CDR3 loop reads CASTLPGRYEQYF. The CDR3 DNA reads as TGTGCCAGCACTCTTCCTGGGCGTTACGAGCAGTACTTC.

The chain couples TRBV10-3 to TRBJ1-1; unclear D gene. The V end was cut by 3 bases, the J end by 1 base, with 6 bases between. There are 13 residues in the CDR3. CDR1 is ENHRY and CDR2 is SYGVKD in the germline V gene. The CDR3 is CAISDNSNTEAFF. Written as DNA, the CDR3 is TGTGCCATCAGTGATAATTCGAACACTGAAGCTTTCTTT.

The chain is built from TRBV6-6 and TRBJ2-7, with 7 bases identical to TRBD1. CDR3 length equals 14 residues. V gave up 0 bases and J gave up 3 bases; unmatched junction bases: 2. The germline CDR1 and CDR2 sequences are MNHNY and SVGAGI (reference sequence). CDR3 residues: CASSYSRQGYEQYF. CDR3 DNA: TGTGCCAGCAGTTACTCGAGACAGGGCTACGAGCAGTACTTC.

The chain employs TRBV7-8 and TRBJ2-5; 15 bases match TRBD2. J was trimmed by 4 bases and V by 5 bases; bases with no gene match: 11. The germline V gene encodes CDR1 SGHVS and CDR2 FQNEAQ. The CDR3 is 18 amino acids. Here the CDR3 reads CASSLGLAGGPMGETQYF. In nucleotides, the CDR3 is TGTGCCAGCAGCCTCGGACTAGCGGGAGGGCCAATGGGAGAGACCCAGTACTTC.

J is TRBJ1-2 and V is TRBV5-1; D is unclear. V shed 2 bases and J shed 9 bases, with 11 bases lying between them. The CDR3 runs to 12 residues. From germline, CDR1 is SGHRS and CDR2 YFSETQ. The CDR3 region has the DNA TGCGCCAGCAGCTTCACGGGCCCAAGCTACACCTTC. It encodes CASSFTGPSYTF.

The count of this clone is one. The chain is built from TRBV27 and TRBJ2-1, with no clear D. CDR1 and CDR2 (germline): MNHEY, SMNVEV (reference sequence). This CDR3 comprises 14 residues. Trimming took off 6 bases at V and 3 bases at J, with 12 bases between the two ends. CDR3 coding DNA: TGTGCCAGCAGCCCTTTGCAACGCTACAATGAGCAGTTCTTC. Amino acid sequence: CASSPLQRYNEQFF.

This clone appeared once. The chain couples TRBV5-4 to TRBJ1-3; no firm D call. The CDR3 contains 14 residues. V dropped 1 base and J dropped 1 base, with 6 bases sitting between them. Germline V gene data show CDR1 as SGHNT and CDR2 as YYREEE (reference sequence). In nucleotides, the CDR3 is TGTGCCAGCAGCTTGAGAGGGTCTGGAAACACCATATATTTT. This translates into CASSLRGSGNTIYF.